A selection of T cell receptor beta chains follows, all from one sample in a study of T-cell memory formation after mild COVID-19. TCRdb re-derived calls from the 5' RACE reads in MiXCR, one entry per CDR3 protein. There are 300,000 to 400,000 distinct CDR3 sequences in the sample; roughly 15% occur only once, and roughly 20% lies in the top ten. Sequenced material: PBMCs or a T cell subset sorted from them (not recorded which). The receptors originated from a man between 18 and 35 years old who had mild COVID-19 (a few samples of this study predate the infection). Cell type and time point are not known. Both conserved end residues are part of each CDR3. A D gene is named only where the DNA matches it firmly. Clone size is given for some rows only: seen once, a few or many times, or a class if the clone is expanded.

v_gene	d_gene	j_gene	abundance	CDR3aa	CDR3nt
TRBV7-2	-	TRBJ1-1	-	CASSLTLRNTEAFF	TGTGCCAGCAGCTTAACCCTCCGGAACACTGAAGCTTTCTTT
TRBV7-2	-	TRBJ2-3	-	CASSLWGVDTDTQYF	TGTGCCAGCAGCTTATGGGGGGTTGACACAGATACGCAGTATTTT
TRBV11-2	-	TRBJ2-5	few	CASRNRRDKETQYF	TGTGCCAGCAGAAACCGCCGGGACAAGGAGACCCAGTACTTC
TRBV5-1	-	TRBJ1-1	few	CASSLGAGLSTEAFF	TGCGCCAGCAGCTTGGGGGCAGGGTTAAGCACTGAAGCTTTCTTT
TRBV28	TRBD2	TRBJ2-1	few	CASSELAGGHNEQFF	TGTGCCAGCAGTGAACTAGCGGGGGGTCACAATGAGCAGTTCTTC
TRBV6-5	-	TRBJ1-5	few	CASRRDTRPNQPQHF	TGTGCCAGCAGGAGGGACACCCGACCCAATCAGCCCCAGCATTTT
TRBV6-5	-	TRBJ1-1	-	CASSYRTEREAFF	TGTGCCAGCAGTTACCGGACGGAGAGAGAAGCTTTCTTT
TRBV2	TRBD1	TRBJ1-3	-	CASRGQFGNTIYF	TGTGCCAGCAGGGGACAGTTTGGAAACACCATATATTTT
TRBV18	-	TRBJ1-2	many	CASSPGRLSGYTF	TGTGCCAGCTCACCAGGGAGGTTAAGTGGCTACACCTTC
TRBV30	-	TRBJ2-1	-	CAWSPGGDEQFF	TGTGCCTGGAGTCCTGGCGGTGATGAGCAGTTCTTC
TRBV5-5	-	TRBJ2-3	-	CASSLGHLTDTQYF	TGTGCCAGCAGCTTGGGACATCTCACAGATACGCAGTATTTT
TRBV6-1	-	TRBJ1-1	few	CASSEAGWGPTEAFF	TGTGCCAGCAGTGAAGCGGGGTGGGGGCCTACTGAAGCTTTCTTT
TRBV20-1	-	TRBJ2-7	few	CSASGPWGYEQYF	TGCAGTGCTAGCGGCCCTTGGGGCTACGAGCAGTACTTC
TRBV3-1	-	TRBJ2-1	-	CASSQGRRGYNEQFF	TGTGCCAGCAGCCAAGGGAGACGGGGTTACAATGAGCAGTTCTTC
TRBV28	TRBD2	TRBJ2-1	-	CASSSLAGELGEQFF	TGTGCCAGCAGTTCACTAGCGGGGGAGCTGGGTGAGCAGTTCTTC
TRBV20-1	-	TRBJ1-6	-	CSARDPFGGTVYNSPLHF	TGCAGTGCTAGAGATCCGTTTGGGGGAACTGTGTATAATTCACCCCTCCACTTT
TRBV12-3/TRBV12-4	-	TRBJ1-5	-	CASSCRVRENQPQHF	TGTGCCAGCAGCTGCAGGGTCAGAGAAAATCAGCCCCAGCATTTT
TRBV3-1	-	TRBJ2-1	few	CASSQPQGSQFF	TGTGCCAGCAGCCAACCCCAGGGTTCGCAGTTCTTC
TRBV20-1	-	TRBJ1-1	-	CSARGGPEAFF	TGCAGTGCTAGAGGGGGGCCTGAAGCTTTCTTT
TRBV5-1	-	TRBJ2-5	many	CASRYTYQETQYF	TGCGCCAGCCGTTATACGTACCAAGAGACCCAGTACTTC
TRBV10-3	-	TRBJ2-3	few	CAISESTGSSTDTQYF	TGTGCCATCAGTGAGTCGACCGGGTCTAGCACAGATACGCAGTATTTT
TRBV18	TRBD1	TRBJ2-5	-	CASSSTGNQETQYF	TGTGCCAGCTCATCGACAGGGAACCAAGAGACCCAGTACTTC
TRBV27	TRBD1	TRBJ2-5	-	CASSQRTGTKTQYF	TGTGCCAGCAGCCAACGGACAGGGACAAAGACCCAGTACTTC
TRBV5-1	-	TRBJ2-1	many	CASRQISGDEQFF	TGCGCCAGCCGTCAAATATCGGGCGATGAGCAGTTCTTC